These 17 T cell receptor beta chains were sequenced from one sample in a study of graft-versus-host responses after intestinal transplantation. These TCRs' antigens remain unknown. Assay: immunoSEQ multiplex PCR; the TCRdb copy retains only in-frame clones and omits some. Of about 88,000 clones in the sample, around 90% are singletons; the top ten hold about 0.28%. The specimen was unstimulated CD4+ T cells sorted from spleen or lymph node cells, collected before intestinal transplant. These receptors were obtained from a human donor who received an intestinal transplant.

This chain links TRBV28 with TRBJ1-2, with 8 bases aligning to TRBD1. The CDR3 runs 16 residues. The germline V gene encodes CDR1 MDHEN and CDR2 SYDVKM. V was pared by 2 bases and J by 8 bases, with 13 bases of the junction left unmatched. CDR3 sequence reads: CASSLPRQGLRGGYTF. The CDR3 DNA follows: TGTGCCAGCAGTTTACCCCGACAGGGGCTCAGGGGGGGCTACACCTTC.

The chain is built from TRBV5-1 and TRBJ2-6; D is perhaps TRBD2 (5 bases). CDR1 is SGHRS and CDR2 is YFSETQ in the germline V gene. The ends were cut back, 0 bases at V and 4 bases at J, with 8 bases in the middle. The CDR3 sequence is 15 residues long. The CDR3 DNA reads TGCGCCAGCAGCTTGGAGTCGGGAGGGGCCAACGTCCTGACTTTC. Translating it yields CASSLESGGANVLTF.

The gene calls are TRBV5-1 and TRBJ2-7; 12 bases are shared with TRBD2. V lost 4 bases and J lost 2; bases outside the gene matches: 4. CDR1 and CDR2 (germline): SGHRS, YFSETQ. The CDR3 sequence is 15 residues long. For the CDR3, the DNA is TGCGCCAGCAGCATAGGACTAGCGGGACCCTACGAGCAGTACTTC. Protein product: CASSIGLAGPYEQYF.

Details on this clone: The junction departs from germline at one end; a sequencing error may be responsible. This specimen includes other DNA sequences encoding the same CDR3. V and J are TRBV19 and TRBJ2-3, with no clear D. The CDR3 contains 12 residues. CDR1 and CDR2 (germline): LNHDA, SQIVND (reference sequence). CDR3 nucleotide sequence: TGCGCCACCTCGGCGAGTTCAGATACGCAGTATTTT. The encoded protein is CATSASSDTQYF.

This chain joins TRBV4-2 and TRBJ1-4; 10 bases map to TRBD1. The germline V gene encodes CDR1 LGHNA and CDR2 YNFKEQ. V shed 2 bases and J 5 bases; nucleotides not matched to a gene: 2. CDR3 size: 15 residues. CDR3 DNA sequence: TGTGCCAGCAGCCAAAGGACAGGGGGAAATGAAAAACTGTTTTTT. Translating it yields CASSQRTGGNEKLFF.

The chain recombines TRBV27 with TRBJ2-5; TRBD2 matches at 7 bases. J lost 1 base, V lost 11 bases, and 13 bases had no gene match. Germline loops: CDR1 MNHEY, CDR2 SMNVEV (reference sequence). The CDR3 contains 15 residues. CDR3 residues: CASVRLAGVQETQYF. The CDR3 DNA reads TGTGCCTCGGTTAGACTAGCTGGGGTCCAAGAGACCCAGTACTTC.

The genes are TRBV18 and TRBJ2-5; no reliable D call. The end of the DNA fits TRBJ2-7 better, so the J call may be wrong. Germline V gene sequence: CDR1 KGHSH, CDR2 LQKENI. This CDR3 comprises 13 residues. CDR3 nucleotides: TGTGCCAGCTCACCACAAGTCAGTTACGAGCAGTACTTC. This translates into CASSPQVSYEQYF.

CDR3 loop: CASSTTGTSGRGEQFF. In DNA, the CDR3 is TGTGCCAGCAGCACGACCGGGACTAGCGGGAGAGGGGAGCAGTTCTTC. This chain uses TRBV28 with TRBJ2-1; 14 bases are a match to TRBD2. CDR1 is MDHEN, CDR2 SYDVKM, per germline. The CDR3 sequence is 16 residues long. After removal of 6 bases from V and 10 bases from J, the junction contained 11 bases not matched to a gene.

The chain joins TRBV29-1 to TRBJ2-5, with 7 bases identical to TRBD2. The length of the CDR3 is 16 residues. Per the germline V gene, CDR1 is SQVTM and CDR2 is ANQGSEA. With V trimmed by 1 base and J by 5 bases, 13 bases remained unmatched. CDR3 in amino acids: CSVEGISRARGETQYF. As DNA, the CDR3 is TGCAGCGTTGAAGGGATTAGCCGGGCGCGGGGGGAGACCCAGTACTTC.

V and J are TRBV5-4 and TRBJ2-5, with D perhaps TRBD2 (6 bases). CDR1 and CDR2 (germline): SGHNT, YYREEE (reference sequence). The CDR3 runs 14 residues. Between the trimmed V and J ends, which lost 2 bases and 1 base, there was a span of 9 bases. Here the CDR3 DNA reads TGTGCCAGCAGCTTTTACGGGAGCCAAGAGACCCAGTACTTC. Protein sequence: CASSFYGSQETQYF.

This clone was counted once. This rearrangement joins TRBV5-1 to TRBJ2-2, with 10 bases matching TRBD2. V trimming: 5 bases; J trimming: 0 bases; junction bases outside the gene matches: 4. This CDR3 has 16 residues. The germline V gene has CDR1 SGHRS and CDR2 YFSETQ. The chain's CDR3 is CASSLTSGANTGELFF. CDR3 sequence (DNA): TGCGCCAGCAGTTTAACTAGCGGGGCGAACACCGGGGAGCTGTTTTTT.

V is TRBV5-7 and J is TRBJ2-1, with D possibly being TRBD1 or TRBD2 (5 bases each). TRBV5-7 is treated as an ORF (open reading frame) with a function not yet certain. This CDR3 region has 15 residues. Trimming shortened V by 5 bases and J by 2 bases, and 14 bases separated the two germline ends. The CDR3 coding sequence is TGTGCCAGCAGGAGCGGACACGAAGCCTACAATGAGCAGTTCTTC. It codes for CASRSGHEAYNEQFF.

V is TRBV5-8 and J is TRBJ1-5; a possible D gene is TRBD1 (6 bases). The CDR3 length is 18 residues. V gave up 2 bases and J gave up 5 bases, with 23 bases separating them. Looked up from germline, CDR1 is SGHTS and CDR2 is YDEGEE. As DNA, the CDR3 is TGTGCCAGCAGCTTCGGGCCTAATGGAGGGGGGGTCGATCAGCCCCAGCATTTT. This codes for CASSFGPNGGGVDQPQHF.

This chain joins TRBV5-4 and TRBJ1-2; D remains unclear. Trimming cost V 4 bases and J 6 bases, with 13 bases left between them. Per the germline V gene, CDR1 is SGHNT and CDR2 is YYREEE (reference sequence). The CDR3 has 13 amino acids. CDR3 region: CASSPRVVDGYTF. DNA of the CDR3: TGTGCCAGCAGCCCTCGGGTTGTCGATGGCTACACCTTC. The full variable domain, in which reference TRBV5-4 and TRBJ1-2 provide the parts outside the CDR3, is ETGVTQSPTHLIKTRGQQVTLRCSSQSGHNTVSWYQQALGQGPQFIFQYYREEENGRGNFPPRFSGLQFPNYSSELNVNALELDDSALYLCASSPRVVDGYTFGSGTRLTVV.

With respect to this clone: At one boundary the junction diverges from the germline segment, which might be a read error. The V call is TRBV5-1, the J call TRBJ1-2; 7 nucleotides line up with TRBD1. The CDR3 sequence is 13 residues long. Germline V lookup: CDR1 SGHRS, CDR2 YFSETQ. The CDR3 DNA reads as TGTGCCAGCAGCGGGGAACACAGGGGCTCGGACACCTTC. It encodes CASSGEHRGSDTF.

The chain combines TRBV2 with TRBJ2-7, with a weak D call TRBD1 (7 bases). CDR1 SNHLY and CDR2 FYNNEI come from the germline V gene. The CDR3 loop spans 14 amino acids. Trimming stripped 3 bases from V and 1 base from J, with 10 bases between. DNA of the CDR3: TGTGCCAGCAGTGAGGCGGGACAGTCCTACGAGCAGTACTTC. As protein: CASSEAGQSYEQYF.

Worth noting for this clone: This sample also contains other DNA sequences that code for the same CDR3. The chain combines TRBV5-1 with TRBJ2-7; D tentatively fits TRBD1 or TRBD2 (5 bases each). Germline loops: CDR1 SGHRS, CDR2 YFSETQ. V was shortened by 0 bases and J by 2 bases, with 9 bases between the two germline ends. The CDR3 runs 14 residues. The CDR3 DNA reads as TGCGCCAGCAGCTTGGGGGACCGAACCTACGAGCAGTACTTC. Translated, it gives CASSLGDRTYEQYF.